What follows describes a single TCR beta chain. As yet, its antigen is unknown. Autoimmune disease history or systemic immunosuppression excluded patients. Produced via immunoSEQ multiplex PCR; TCRdb's table is partial and in-frame only. The sample includes approximately 20,000 clones, about 87% of them seen just once. The source of the sample is a study of OX40 agonist ivuxolimab in advanced cancers. General observations from the study: At 0.1 to 3.0 mg/kg, CD4+ and CD8+ blood T cells expanded clonally by week 6.

Sequencing used CD4+ or CD8+ T cells sorted from blood, obtained in a trial of the OX40 agonist ivuxolimab. The TCR comes from an adult with an advanced solid tumor such as melanoma, head and neck, liver or kidney cancer.

In DNA form, the CDR3 reads TGCAGCGTGGAAACGGGACTAGCGGCAGATACGCAGTATTTT. Encoded protein: CSVETGLAADTQYF. This chain links TRBV29-1 with TRBJ2-3, with 11 bases aligning to TRBD2. The germline V gene encodes CDR1 SQVTM and CDR2 ANQGSEA. Trimming removed 6 bases from V and 4 bases from J; junction bases left unmatched: 6. The CDR3 length is 14 residues.